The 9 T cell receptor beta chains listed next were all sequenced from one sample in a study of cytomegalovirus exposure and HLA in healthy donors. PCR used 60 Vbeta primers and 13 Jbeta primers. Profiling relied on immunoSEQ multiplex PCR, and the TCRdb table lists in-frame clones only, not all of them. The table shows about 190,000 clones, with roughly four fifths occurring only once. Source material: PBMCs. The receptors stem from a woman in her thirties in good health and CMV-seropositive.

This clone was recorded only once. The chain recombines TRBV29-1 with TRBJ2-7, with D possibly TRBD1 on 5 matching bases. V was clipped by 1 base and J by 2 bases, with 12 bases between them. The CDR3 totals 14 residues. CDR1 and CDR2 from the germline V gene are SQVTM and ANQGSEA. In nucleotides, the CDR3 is TGCAGCGTTGAAGTAGGGGTGCGAGCCTACGAGCAGTACTTC. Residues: CSVEVGVRAYEQYF.

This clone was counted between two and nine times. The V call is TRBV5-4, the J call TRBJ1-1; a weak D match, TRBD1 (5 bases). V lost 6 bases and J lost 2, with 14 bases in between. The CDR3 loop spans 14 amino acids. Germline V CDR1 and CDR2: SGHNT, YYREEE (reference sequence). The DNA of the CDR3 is TGTGCCAGCACCCTGGGGCTTACAAACACTGAAGCTTTCTTT. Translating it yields CASTLGLTNTEAFF.

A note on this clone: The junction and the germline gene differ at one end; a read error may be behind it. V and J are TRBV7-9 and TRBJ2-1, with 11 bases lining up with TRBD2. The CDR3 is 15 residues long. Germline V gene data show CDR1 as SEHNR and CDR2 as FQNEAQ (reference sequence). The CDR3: CSSSLVAGGNNEQFF. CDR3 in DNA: TGTTCCAGCAGCTTAGTAGCGGGAGGGAACAATGAGCAGTTCTTC.

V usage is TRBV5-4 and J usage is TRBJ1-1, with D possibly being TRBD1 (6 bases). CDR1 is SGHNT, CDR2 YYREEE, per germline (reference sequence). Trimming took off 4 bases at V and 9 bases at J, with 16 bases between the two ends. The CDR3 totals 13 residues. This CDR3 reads CASSLPQQGQAFF. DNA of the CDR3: TGTGCCAGCAGCCTACCCCAACAGGGCCAAGCTTTCTTT. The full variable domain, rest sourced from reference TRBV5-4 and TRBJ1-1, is ETGVTQSPTHLIKTRGQQVTLRCSSQSGHNTVSWYQQALGQGPQFIFQYYREEENGRGNFPPRFSGLQFPNYSSELNVNALELDDSALYLCASSLPQQGQAFFGQGTRLTVV.

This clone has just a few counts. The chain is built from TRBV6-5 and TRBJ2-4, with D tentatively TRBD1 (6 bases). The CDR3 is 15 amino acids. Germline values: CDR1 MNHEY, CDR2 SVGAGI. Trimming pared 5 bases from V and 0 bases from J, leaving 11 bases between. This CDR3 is CASSRGQLAKNIQYF. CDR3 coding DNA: TGTGCCAGCAGTCGCGGACAGTTAGCCAAAAACATTCAGTACTTC.

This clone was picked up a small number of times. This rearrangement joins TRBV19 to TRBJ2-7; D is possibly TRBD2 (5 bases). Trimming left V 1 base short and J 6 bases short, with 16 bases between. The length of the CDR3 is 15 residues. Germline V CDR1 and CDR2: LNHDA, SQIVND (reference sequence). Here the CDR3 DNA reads TGTGCCAGTAGTATAGGAAGTGAGGGAAACACCGAGCAGTACTTC. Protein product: CASSIGSEGNTEQYF. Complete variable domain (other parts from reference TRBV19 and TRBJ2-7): DGGITQSPKYLFRKEGQNVTLSCEQNLNHDAMYWYRQDPGQGLRLIYYSQIVNDFQKGDIAEGYSVSREKKESFPLTVTSAQKNPTAFYLCASSIGSEGNTEQYFGPGTRLTVT.

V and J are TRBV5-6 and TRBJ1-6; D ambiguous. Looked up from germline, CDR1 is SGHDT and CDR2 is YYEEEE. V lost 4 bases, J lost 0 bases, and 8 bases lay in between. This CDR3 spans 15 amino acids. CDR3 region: CASSPRSSYNSPLHF. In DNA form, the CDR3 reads TGTGCCAGCAGCCCAAGGAGCTCCTATAATTCACCCCTCCACTTT.

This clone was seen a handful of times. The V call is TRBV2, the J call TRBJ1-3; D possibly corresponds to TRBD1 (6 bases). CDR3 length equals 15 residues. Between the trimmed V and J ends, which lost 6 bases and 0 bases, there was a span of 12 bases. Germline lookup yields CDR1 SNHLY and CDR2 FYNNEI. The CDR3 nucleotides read TGTGCCAGCAGACACAGGGTCCGCTCTGGAAACACCATATATTTT. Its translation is CASRHRVRSGNTIYF.

This CDR3 is CASSGGRGRSGYTF. The CDR3 nucleotides read TGTGCCAGCAGTGGGGGCAGGGGGCGAAGTGGCTACACCTTC. This chain connects TRBV2 to TRBJ1-2, with 8 bases that match TRBD1. CDR3 length: 14 residues. Germline values: CDR1 SNHLY, CDR2 FYNNEI. V dropped 4 bases and J dropped 7; count of bases not matched to a gene: 8. The full variable domain, completed using reference TRBV2 and TRBJ1-2, is EPEVTQTPSHQVTQMGQEVILRCVPISNHLYFYWYRQILGQKVEFLVSFYNNEISEKSEIFDDQFSVERPDGSNFTLKIRSTKLEDSAMYFCASSGGRGRSGYTFGSGTRLTVV.